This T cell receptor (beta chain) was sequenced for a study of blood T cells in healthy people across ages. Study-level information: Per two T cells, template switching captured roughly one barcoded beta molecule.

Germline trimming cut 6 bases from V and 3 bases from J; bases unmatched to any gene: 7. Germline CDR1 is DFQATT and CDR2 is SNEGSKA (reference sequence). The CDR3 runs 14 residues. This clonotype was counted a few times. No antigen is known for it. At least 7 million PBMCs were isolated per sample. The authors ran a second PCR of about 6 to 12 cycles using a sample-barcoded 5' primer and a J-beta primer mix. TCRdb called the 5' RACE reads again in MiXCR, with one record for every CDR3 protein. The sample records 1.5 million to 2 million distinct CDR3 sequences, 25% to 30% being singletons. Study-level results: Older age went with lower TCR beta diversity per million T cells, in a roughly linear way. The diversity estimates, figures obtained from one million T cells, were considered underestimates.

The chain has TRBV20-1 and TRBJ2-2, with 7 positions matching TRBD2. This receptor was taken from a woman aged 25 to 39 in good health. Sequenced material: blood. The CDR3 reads CSAGGAGYTGELFF. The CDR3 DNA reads TGCAGTGCCGGCGGAGCGGGGTACACCGGGGAGCTGTTTTTT.